This record covers a single T cell receptor beta chain. Its antigen is still unknown. CDR3 length: 15 amino acids. The germline gives CDR1 SGHNT, CDR2 YENEEA. V was pared by 5 bases and J by 4 bases, with 8 bases of the junction left unmatched. The data were produced by immunoSEQ multiplex PCR, yet TCRdb's version contains in-frame clones alone and is incomplete. The sample includes about 90,000 clones, approximately 83% of them seen just once. This sample is part of a study of radiotherapy plus CTLA-4 blockade in lung cancer. Regarding the study as a whole: An expansion of tumor-derived TCR clones occurred in blood after radiotherapy plus ipilimumab.

This clonotype was sampled from a human donor with non-small cell lung cancer that progressed on radiotherapy plus ipilimumab. The sample here was peripheral blood, taken from a patient treated with radiotherapy plus ipilimumab. The J gene is TRBJ1-2, the V gene TRBV11-3; the match to TRBD1 covers 9 bases. The CDR3, as DNA: TGTGCCAGCAGCCCCCGGACAGGGGAGGCCTATGGCTACACCTTC. Translated, it gives CASSPRTGEAYGYTF.